The clone carrying this T cell receptor (beta chain) was counted ten times or more. The antigen is undetermined. The data originate from a study of regulatory T cells in long-lasting Graves disease. The study's findings and limits: Patients with persistent disease showed a bias toward TRBV28, TRBJ1-2 and TRBJ2-5.

Specified time point: newly diagnosed GD, antithyroid drugs for less than 3 months. After RNA was extracted from PBMCs, the TCR library was made from it. CDR1 and CDR2 (germline): SGHAT, FQNNGV. The CDR3 is made up of 17 amino acids. The trim removed 1 base at V and 6 bases at J, leaving 12 bases unmatched. Arm-PCR of CDR3 regions and iRepertoire HTBI primers were used to build TCR beta libraries. Via MiXCR, TCRdb re-called the multiplex PCR reads, giving one row per CDR3 protein. The profile covers 530,000 or so distinct CDR3 sequences, with about 16% appearing a single time and about 11% taken by the ten largest. The same specimen was also included in a second study, on T cells in Graves' hyperthyroidism and ophthalmopathy. That report adds: TCR CDR3 regions were first amplified by RT-PCR with HTBI primers. Separation of ophthalmopathy from stable hyperthyroidism was achieved by a 13 V-J model.

The rearrangement links TRBV11-2 to TRBJ2-3, with 8 bases aligning to TRBD2. The sequence derives from a young man with Graves disease. The sample here was peripheral blood mononuclear cells (PBMCs), taken at new diagnosis, from a patient treated with antithyroid drugs. CDR3 protein: CASSLAEGTRGLDTQYF. As DNA, the CDR3 is TGTGCCAGCAGCTTAGCCGAAGGGACTAGGGGGTTGGATACGCAGTATTTT. The whole variable domain, remainder taken from reference TRBV11-2 and TRBJ2-3, is EAGVAQSPRYKIIEKRQSVAFWCNPISGHATLYWYQQILGQGPKLLIQFQNNGVVDDSQLPKDRFSAERLKGVDSTLKIQPAKLEDSAVYLCASSLAEGTRGLDTQYFGPGTRLTVL.